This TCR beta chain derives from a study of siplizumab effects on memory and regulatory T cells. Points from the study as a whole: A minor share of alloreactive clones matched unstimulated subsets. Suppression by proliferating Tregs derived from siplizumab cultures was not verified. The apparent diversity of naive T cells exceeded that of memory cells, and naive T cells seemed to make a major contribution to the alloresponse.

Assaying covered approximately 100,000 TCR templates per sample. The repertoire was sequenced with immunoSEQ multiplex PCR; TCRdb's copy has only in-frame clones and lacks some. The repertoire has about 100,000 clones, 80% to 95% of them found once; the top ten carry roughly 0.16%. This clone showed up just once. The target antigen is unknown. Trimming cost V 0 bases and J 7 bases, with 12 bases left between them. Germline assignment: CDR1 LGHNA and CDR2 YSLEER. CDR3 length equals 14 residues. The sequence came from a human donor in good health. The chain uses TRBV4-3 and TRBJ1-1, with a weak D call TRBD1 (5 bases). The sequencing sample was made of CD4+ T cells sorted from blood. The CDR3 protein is CASSQEPGSGEAFF. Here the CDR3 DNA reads TGCGCCAGCAGCCAAGAACCAGGGTCTGGTGAAGCTTTCTTT.